The T cell receptor beta chain under discussion was sequenced for a study of blood T cell repertoires in COVID-19. Across the whole study: Researchers got acute and convalescent COVID-19 samples from the United States, Italy and Spain.

Profiling relied on immunoSEQ multiplex PCR, and the TCRdb table lists in-frame clones only, not all of them. The sample includes approximately 130,000 clones, 81% of them seen just once. After removal of 4 bases from V and 3 bases from J, the junction contained 5 bases not matched to a gene. This CDR3 region has 14 residues. CDR1 is SGHNT and CDR2 is YYREEE in the germline V gene (reference sequence). The TCR was taken from a woman aged 55-75 years with active or convalescent COVID-19. The sample comprised peripheral blood. The chain links TRBV5-4 to TRBJ1-1; TRBD1 agrees at 8 bases. CDR3 residues: CASSLRGLDTEAFF. CDR3 in DNA: TGTGCCAGCAGCCTCAGGGGGCTGGACACTGAAGCTTTCTTT.